Listed here are 16 T cell receptor beta chains from one sample, sequenced in a study of T-cell memory formation after mild COVID-19. TCRdb used MiXCR to reprocess the 5' RACE reads, holding one entry per CDR3 protein. Of under 300,000 distinct CDR3 sequences in the sample, approximately 8.4% were seen once. Sequencing was carried out using PBMCs or a T cell subset sorted from them (not recorded which). All receptors come from a man aged 18-30 years who had mild COVID-19 (a few samples of this study predate the infection). Cell type and time point are not known.

In this sample, this clonotype turned up a few times. The chain couples TRBV11-2 to TRBJ1-1; the D is unclear. CDR3 length: 16 residues. V gave up 2 bases and J gave up 6 bases, with 19 bases separating them. The germline V gene has CDR1 SGHAT and CDR2 FQNNGV. CDR3: CASSLNVVTSFAEAFF. Written as DNA, the CDR3 is TGTGCCAGCAGCTTAAATGTGGTCACCTCGTTTGCTGAAGCTTTCTTT.

The rearrangement uses TRBV20-1 and TRBJ2-3; D tentatively reads TRBD1 or TRBD2 (5 bases each). Germline V gene data show CDR1 as DFQATT and CDR2 as SNEGSKA (reference sequence). CDR3 length: 12 residues. The V and J ends lost 5 bases and 4 bases respectively, with 10 bases between them. The CDR3 spells CSARRGADTQYF. CDR3 nucleotide sequence: TGCAGTGCTCGAAGAGGGGCAGATACGCAGTATTTT.

The chain uses TRBV18 and TRBJ2-7; D remains ambiguous. Germline V gene sequence: CDR1 KGHSH, CDR2 LQKENI. This CDR3 is built from 16 residues. The V end was cut by 0 bases, the J end by 0 bases, with 12 bases between. The CDR3 DNA is TGTGCCAGCTCACCACCCGACGGCCAGAGCTCCTACGAGCAGTACTTC. This sequence encodes CASSPPDGQSSYEQYF.

The chain uses TRBV20-1 and TRBJ2-3; D unclear. This CDR3 spans 16 amino acids. Germline V gene data show CDR1 as DFQATT and CDR2 as SNEGSKA (reference sequence). Deletions cut 1 base from V and 3 bases from J, with 17 bases between. The CDR3 sequence: CSARVKAVVGTDTQYF. CDR3 nucleotide sequence: TGCAGTGCTAGAGTAAAGGCGGTAGTGGGGACAGATACGCAGTATTTT.

The V gene is TRBV5-1, the J gene TRBJ1-3; D remains ambiguous. Between the trimmed V and J ends, which lost 0 bases and 1 base, there was a span of 8 bases. The CDR3 runs to 15 residues. The germline gives CDR1 SGHRS, CDR2 YFSETQ. The CDR3 region has the DNA TGCGCCAGCAGCTTGGTTGGAACATCTGGAAACACCATATATTTT. It is translated as CASSLVGTSGNTIYF. Variable domain in full (rest from reference TRBV5-1 and TRBJ1-3): KAGVTQTPRYLIKTRGQQVTLSCSPISGHRSVSWYQQTPGQGLQFLFEYFSETQRNKGNFPGRFSGRQFSNSRSEMNVSTLELGDSALYLCASSLVGTSGNTIYFGEGSWLTVV.

V and J are TRBV5-5 and TRBJ1-2, with no clear D. V lost 4 bases to trimming and J lost 6 bases, with 13 bases between them. The germline gives CDR1 SGHKS, CDR2 YYEKEE (reference sequence). This CDR3 contains 13 residues. In nucleotides, the CDR3 is TGTGCCAGCAGCGGCACGAGTGGGAATGGCTACACCTTC. Translated: CASSGTSGNGYTF.

This clonotype was counted only a few times. The chain employs TRBV29-1 and TRBJ1-2, with D possibly TRBD1 on 6 matching bases. V shed 6 bases and J shed 4 bases, with 15 bases lying between them. CDR1 is SQVTM, CDR2 ANQGSEA, per germline. The CDR3 runs 13 residues. The CDR3 protein is CSVGQPTLYGYTF. The CDR3 DNA reads as TGCAGCGTCGGACAGCCAACCCTCTATGGCTACACCTTC. The full variable domain, with the rest looked up from reference TRBV29-1 and TRBJ1-2, is SAVISQKPSRDICQRGTSLTIQCQVDSQVTMMFWYRQQPGQSLTLIATANQGSEATYESGFVIDKFPISRPNLTFSTLTVSNMSPEDSSIYLCSVGQPTLYGYTFGSGTRLTVV.

This clonotype has a handful of counts. The rearrangement uses TRBV12-3 or TRBV12-4 and TRBJ1-1; TRBD1 might be the D (6 bases). V lost 3 bases and J 4 bases, leaving 18 bases between the germline ends. The CDR3 covers 16 residues. CDR3 nucleotides: TGTGCCAGCAGTTTCTGGGGCAGGGGTAGGGGCACTGAAGCTTTCTTT. This sequence encodes CASSFWGRGRGTEAFF.

In this sample, this clonotype turned up a few times. The chain recombines TRBV27 with TRBJ2-5; 11 nucleotides align to TRBD2. Trimming removed 10 bases from V and 7 bases from J; junction bases left unmatched: 2. The CDR3 has 11 residues. CDR1 is MNHEY and CDR2 is SMNVEV in the germline V gene (reference sequence). The CDR3 sequence is CATTSGGTQYF. The CDR3, as DNA: TGTGCCACCACTAGCGGGGGGACCCAGTACTTC.

This clonotype has a count of ten or more. The rearrangement uses TRBV4-3 and TRBJ2-3, with D unclear. Germline CDR1 is LGHNA and CDR2 is YSLEER. This CDR3 spans 16 amino acids. V was cut by 1 base and J by 1 base, with 12 bases left in between. CDR3 bases: TGCGCCAGCAGCCAAGGGGTTAATGGGCGCACAGATACGCAGTATTTT. Amino acids: CASSQGVNGRTDTQYF.

This clonotype was picked up one time. J is TRBJ2-7 and V is TRBV7-9; 7 nucleotides match TRBD1. The CDR3 has 14 amino acids. Germline loops: CDR1 SEHNR, CDR2 FQNEAQ (reference sequence). The trim removed 2 bases at V and 1 base at J, leaving 2 bases unmatched. In DNA form, the CDR3 reads TGTGCCAGCAGCTTATACAGGGGATCCTACGAGCAGTACTTC. Amino acid sequence: CASSLYRGSYEQYF.

The chain joins TRBV30 to TRBJ1-1; D is unresolved. The CDR3 has 13 residues. Germline values: CDR1 GTSNPN, CDR2 SVGIG (reference sequence). Trimming took 3 bases from V and 4 from J, leaving 12 bases between them. Here the CDR3 DNA reads TGTGCCTGGAGGACATTCGGTAGCACTGAAGCTTTCTTT. Amino acid sequence: CAWRTFGSTEAFF.

This clonotype has more than one count but fewer than ten. The chain carries TRBV20-1 and TRBJ2-5; D remains ambiguous. The CDR3 spans 15 residues. V lost 1 base and J lost 1, with 13 bases in between. Germline V CDR1 and CDR2: DFQATT, SNEGSKA (reference sequence). CDR3: CSARGVRRSQETQYF. The CDR3 region has the DNA TGCAGTGCTAGAGGGGTACGGCGCAGCCAAGAGACCCAGTACTTC.

This clonotype was detected only a few times. The chain employs TRBV5-1 and TRBJ1-6, with D maybe TRBD1 (6 bases). The CDR3 extends over 15 amino acids. V lost 4 bases and J 6 bases, leaving 14 bases between the germline ends. Germline V lookup: CDR1 SGHRS, CDR2 YFSETQ. The CDR3 coding sequence is TGCGCCAGCAGCCAACTACAGGGTGGTAATTCACCCCTCCACTTT. Encoded protein: CASSQLQGGNSPLHF.

The chain carries TRBV19 and TRBJ2-7; no firm D call. The V and J ends lost 4 bases and 3 bases respectively, with 4 bases between them. In germline, CDR1 is LNHDA, CDR2 SQIVND (reference sequence). CDR3 length equals 11 residues. The CDR3 DNA is TGTGCCAGTAGTAACCACTACGAGCAGTACTTC. Translation: CASSNHYEQYF.

This clonotype was seen a handful of times. The chain employs TRBV7-2 and TRBJ1-5; tentative D call: TRBD1 (5 bases). From germline, CDR1 is SGHTA and CDR2 FQGNSA. V lost 5 bases to trimming and J lost 4 bases, with 9 bases between them. The CDR3 is made up of 13 amino acids. CDR3 nucleotide sequence: TGTGCCAGCAGCGCGACAGAAAATCAGCCCCAGCATTTT. Its translation: CASSATENQPQHF.